These 21 T cell receptor beta chains were all obtained from the same sample, sequenced in a study of CD4 T cells in relation to SARS-CoV-2 and coronaviruses. Clones were sequenced by immunoSEQ multiplex PCR, and TCRdb holds only the in-frame ones, with some missing. This table has 35,000 to 45,000 clones, 88% appearing once. The sample taken for sequencing was memory CD4+ T cells from PBMCs. The receptors here all came from an adult with COVID-19.

The chain has TRBV25-1 and TRBJ2-3; 13 nucleotides agree with TRBD2. The junction had 8 bases not matched to a gene; V was cut back by 5 bases and J by 6 bases. This CDR3 contains 16 residues. CDR1 MGHDK and CDR2 SYGVNS come from the germline V gene. DNA for the CDR3: TGTGCCAGCAGTCCCACTAGCGGGGGGGCACACGATACGCAGTATTTT. Encoded protein: CASSPTSGGAHDTQYF.

This chain connects TRBV6-5 to TRBJ1-4; 8 bases match TRBD1. V gave up 7 bases and J gave up 7 bases; unmatched junction bases: 8. CDR3 length: 14 amino acids. Germline assignment: CDR1 MNHEY and CDR2 SVGAGI. DNA of the CDR3: TGTGCCAGCAAAAGTGGACAGGGAGGTGAAAAACTGTTTTTT. This gives the protein CASKSGQGGEKLFF.

In DNA, the CDR3 is TGCAGCTTTTTGACAGGGGGGGACTTGCAGTACTTC. It encodes CSFLTGGDLQYF. This sequence joins TRBV29-1 and TRBJ2-7, with TRBD1 matching over 9 bases. Germline V CDR1 and CDR2: SQVTM, ANQGSEA. This CDR3 has 12 amino acids. J lost 9 bases, V lost 8 bases, and 11 bases had no gene match.

The chain has TRBV6-1 and TRBJ2-2; D gene uncertain. V was trimmed by 3 bases and J by 7 bases, leaving 9 bases between them. Germline CDR1 is MNHNS and CDR2 is SASEGT. This CDR3 has 13 residues. Here the CDR3 DNA reads TGTGCCAGCAGTGATAATAGGGTCGGGGAGCTGTTTTTT. As protein: CASSDNRVGELFF.

This clone was counted once. The CDR3 coding sequence is TGTGCCAGCAGCCAGGACAGGGGGTCGTTGGCGACCCAGTACTTC. This encodes CASSQDRGSLATQYF. The chain couples TRBV7-6 to TRBJ2-5; 10 bases are shared with TRBD1. Germline V lookup: CDR1 SGHVS, CDR2 FNYEAQ. This CDR3 is built from 15 residues. The ends lost 5 bases at V and 7 bases at J; junction bases unmatched: 10.

This clone was counted only a few times. The chain joins TRBV5-8 to TRBJ2-4; the D gene is possibly TRBD2 (5 bases). Looked up from germline, CDR1 is SGHTS and CDR2 is YDEGEE. The CDR3 consists of 15 residues. The V gene lost 5 bases and the J gene lost 1 base, with 13 bases spanning the gap. Here the CDR3 reads CASSKEGSAKNIQYF. The CDR3 region has the DNA TGTGCCAGCAGTAAAGAAGGGAGTGCCAAAAACATTCAGTACTTC.

In the case of this clone: Within the sample, other DNA sequences also encode this same CDR3. The rearrangement links TRBV5-1 to TRBJ2-5; D gene uncertain. The germline V and J ends were trimmed by 2 bases and 2 bases, with 1 base remaining between them. Germline V gene data show CDR1 as SGHRS and CDR2 as YFSETQ. This CDR3 is built from 11 residues. As DNA, the CDR3 is TGCGCCAGCAGCTTACAAGAGACCCAGTACTTC. This codes for CASSLQETQYF.

The chain employs TRBV28 and TRBJ2-1; no clear D. This CDR3 comprises 14 residues. Trimming left V 7 bases short and J 3 bases short, with 13 bases between. Germline V gene lookup returns CDR1 MDHEN and CDR2 SYDVKM. The CDR3 is CASTPGIDYNEQFF. The DNA for the CDR3 is TGTGCCAGCACCCCTGGGATAGACTACAATGAGCAGTTCTTC.

Written as DNA, the CDR3 is TGTGCCAGCAGCACCGGAGGGGCCTACGAGCAGTACTTC. This gives the protein CASSTGGAYEQYF. The rearrangement joins TRBV11-3 to TRBJ2-7; D perhaps matches TRBD2 (6 bases). Per the germline V gene, CDR1 is SGHNT and CDR2 is YENEEA. The CDR3 runs to 13 residues. Trimming took 5 bases from V and 2 from J, leaving 10 bases between them.

The V gene is TRBV5-1, the J gene TRBJ2-3, with a weak D call TRBD2 (5 bases). CDR3 size: 16 residues. Trimming pared 4 bases from V and 6 bases from J, leaving 21 bases between. The V gene's germline CDR1 is SGHRS and CDR2 YFSETQ. The DNA for the CDR3 is TGCGCCAGCAGCCCACTACGGGGTGTTTGGGCTGATACGCAGTATTTT. It codes for CASSPLRGVWADTQYF.

The gene calls are TRBV10-3 and TRBJ2-7, with a tentative D call TRBD1 (5 bases). The germline gives CDR1 ENHRY, CDR2 SYGVKD. The ends were cut back, 8 bases at V and 1 base at J, with 12 bases in the middle. The CDR3 length is 13 residues. This CDR3 is CAIAGSVSYEQYF. The CDR3 DNA follows: TGTGCCATCGCAGGGTCCGTATCCTACGAGCAGTACTTC.

This chain links TRBV11-2 with TRBJ2-3; D remains unclear. Germline V lookup: CDR1 SGHAT, CDR2 FQNNGV. The V gene lost 5 bases and the J gene lost 3 bases, with 18 bases spanning the gap. The CDR3 contains 16 residues. CDR3 region: CASSPRPPFVTDTQYF. CDR3 nucleotide sequence: TGTGCCAGCAGCCCTCGACCGCCTTTTGTTACAGATACGCAGTATTTT. The full variable domain, its missing parts supplied by reference TRBV11-2 and TRBJ2-3, is EAGVAQSPRYKIIEKRQSVAFWCNPISGHATLYWYQQILGQGPKLLIQFQNNGVVDDSQLPKDRFSAERLKGVDSTLKIQPAKLEDSAVYLCASSPRPPFVTDTQYFGPGTRLTVL.

J is TRBJ2-7 and V is TRBV9; D not resolved. This CDR3 is 15 amino acids long. The ends were cut back, 0 bases at V and 0 bases at J, with 10 bases in the middle. CDR1 is SGDLS and CDR2 is YYNGEE in the germline V gene. The CDR3 sequence: CASSVGHLNSYEQYF. The CDR3 bases are TGTGCCAGCAGCGTAGGGCATCTCAACTCCTACGAGCAGTACTTC.

The V gene is TRBV6-5, the J gene TRBJ2-7, with TRBD1 as a possible D gene (6 bases). The CDR3 has 14 amino acids. In germline, CDR1 is MNHEY, CDR2 SVGAGI. V lost 8 bases to trimming and J lost 5 bases, with 19 bases between them. The CDR3 DNA reads as TGTGCCAGCGGGAACAGGGCCTTCCCAGACGAGCAGTACTTC. Translation gives CASGNRAFPDEQYF.

The rearrangement joins TRBV5-1 to TRBJ2-5; unclear D gene. Deletions cut 1 base from V and 6 bases from J, with 10 bases between. This CDR3 comprises 13 residues. Looked up from germline, CDR1 is SGHRS and CDR2 is YFSETQ. For the CDR3, the DNA is TGCGCCAGCAGCTTGCCCTCGAAGCAGACCCAGTACTTC. Its protein product is CASSLPSKQTQYF. Together with reference TRBV5-1 and TRBJ2-5, the CDR3 gives the full variable domain: KAGVTQTPRYLIKTRGQQVTLSCSPISGHRSVSWYQQTPGQGLQFLFEYFSETQRNKGNFPGRFSGRQFSNSRSEMNVSTLELGDSALYLCASSLPSKQTQYFGPGTRLLVL.

J is TRBJ1-2 and V is TRBV11-2; 9 bases match TRBD1. This CDR3 is 14 amino acids long. The V and J ends lost 5 bases and 3 bases, in that order; junction bases with no gene match: 4. Germline CDR1 and CDR2: SGHAT and FQNNGV. CDR3 loop: CASSVGDRDYGYTF. As DNA, the CDR3 is TGTGCCAGCAGCGTAGGGGACAGGGACTATGGCTACACCTTC.

The chain employs TRBV10-1 and TRBJ2-7, with D maybe TRBD1 (6 bases). Trimming stripped 3 bases from V and 3 bases from J, with 12 bases between. CDR1 is WNHNN, CDR2 SYGVQD, per germline (reference sequence). CDR3 size: 14 residues. CDR3 nucleotides: TGCGCCAGCAGTGAAACAGGGTTCGGCTACGAGCAGTACTTC. This codes for CASSETGFGYEQYF.

The CDR3 nucleotides read TGCGCCAGCAGCCAGGAAGAGTTGGGTGGCTACACCTTC. This codes for CASSQEELGGYTF. V and J are TRBV4-1 and TRBJ1-2; D is uncertain. The CDR3 spans 13 residues. V gave up 3 bases and J gave up 7 bases, with 12 bases separating them. In germline, CDR1 is MGHRA, CDR2 YSYEKL.

The chain joins TRBV6-5 to TRBJ2-7; 10 nucleotides align to TRBD1. Looked up from germline, CDR1 is MNHEY and CDR2 is SVGAGI. The CDR3 runs 14 residues. Unmatched junction bases numbered 8, after V lost 8 bases and J lost 4 bases. The CDR3: CASSKGTGVYEQYF. In DNA form, the CDR3 reads TGTGCCAGCTCGAAAGGGACAGGGGTTTACGAGCAGTACTTC.

This clone was seen only once. The CDR3 reads CATSARGAQDTQYF. CDR3 nucleotides: TGTGCCACCAGTGCCCGTGGGGCTCAGGATACGCAGTATTTT. The chain joins TRBV24-1 to TRBJ2-3, with D perhaps TRBD1 (5 bases). V lost 5 bases and J 6 bases, leaving 14 bases between the germline ends. The CDR3 length is 14 residues. Germline V gene sequence: CDR1 KGHDR, CDR2 SFDVKD.

This chain uses TRBV5-1 with TRBJ1-4, with TRBD1 matching 7 bases. Per the germline V gene, CDR1 is SGHRS and CDR2 is YFSETQ. With 2 bases clipped from V and 3 bases from J, the junction kept 1 base outside the gene matches. The CDR3 has 14 residues. The CDR3 sequence is CASSLDRANEKLFF. In DNA, the CDR3 is TGCGCCAGCAGCTTAGACAGGGCTAATGAAAAACTGTTTTTT.